A single sample is the source of the 23 T cell receptor beta chains below, sequenced in a study of cytomegalovirus exposure and HLA in healthy donors. With 60 Vbeta and 13 Jbeta primers, the PCR was carried out. Sequencing was performed with immunoSEQ multiplex PCR; in TCRdb, only in-frame clones are kept and a portion is missing. The sample lists around 150,000 clones; roughly 79% were seen once. Material for sequencing was PBMCs. Source of these receptors: a woman in her forties or fifties in good health and CMV-seronegative.

This sequence joins TRBV7-2 and TRBJ2-1, with D perhaps TRBD2 (5 bases). There are 13 residues in the CDR3. CDR1 is SGHTA and CDR2 is FQGNSA in the germline V gene. The V and J ends lost 2 bases and 10 bases respectively, with 12 bases between them. CDR3: CASSLLATGEQFF. As DNA, the CDR3 is TGTGCCAGCAGCTTATTAGCGACCGGCGAGCAGTTCTTC.

J is TRBJ1-6 and V is TRBV9; TRBD1 aligns across 8 bases. Trimming at V came to 2 bases and at J to 7 bases, leaving 2 bases not matched to a gene. This CDR3 has 14 amino acids. Germline V gives CDR1 SGDLS, CDR2 YYNGEE. The CDR3 reads CASSVAGGNSPLHF. For the CDR3, the DNA is TGTGCCAGCAGCGTCGCAGGGGGCAATTCACCCCTCCACTTT.

This clone was observed a few times. The chain joins TRBV5-5 to TRBJ1-3; D is perhaps TRBD1 (6 bases). The ends were cut back, 6 bases at V and 0 bases at J, with 16 bases in the middle. The CDR3 covers 16 residues. Germline V CDR1 and CDR2: SGHKS, YYEKEE (reference sequence). CDR3 coding DNA: TGTGCCAGCACCAGGGGCCATTCCGTCTCTGGAAACACCATATATTTT. Its protein is CASTRGHSVSGNTIYF. Looking up the rest from reference TRBV5-5 and TRBJ1-3 gives the full variable domain: DAGVTQSPTHLIKTRGQQVTLRCSPISGHKSVSWYQQVLGQGPQFIFQYYEKEERGRGNFPDRFSARQFPNYSSELNVNALLLGDSALYLCASTRGHSVSGNTIYFGEGSWLTVV.

This clone has just a few counts. This sequence joins TRBV6-1 and TRBJ1-4, with 8 bases aligning to TRBD1. Germline assignment: CDR1 MNHNS and CDR2 SASEGT. The CDR3 length is 14 residues. After removal of 5 bases from V and 6 bases from J, the junction contained 5 bases not matched to a gene. The CDR3 here is CASSRGQGDEKLFF. The CDR3 DNA reads TGTGCCAGCAGTCGAGGACAGGGTGATGAAAAACTGTTTTTT.

The chain combines TRBV7-2 with TRBJ2-7, with 7 bases fitting TRBD2. Germline V gene sequence: CDR1 SGHTA, CDR2 FQGNSA. Germline trimming cut 2 bases from V and 2 bases from J; bases unmatched to any gene: 3. The CDR3 consists of 14 residues. CDR3 sequence reads: CASSLTSATYEQYF. The CDR3 DNA follows: TGTGCCAGCAGCTTAACTAGCGCAACCTACGAGCAGTACTTC.

The chain recombines TRBV7-9 with TRBJ2-2, with 7 bases matching TRBD1. The J segment lost 7 bases and the V segment lost 6 bases, leaving 11 bases of the junction unmatched. Germline V CDR1 and CDR2: SEHNR, FQNEAQ (reference sequence). This CDR3 is built from 15 residues. Here the CDR3 DNA reads TGTGCCAGCAGTTCAGACAGGGTGGTTGTCGGGGAGCTGTTTTTT. Protein product: CASSSDRVVVGELFF. Full variable domain (outside the CDR3, taken from reference TRBV7-9 and TRBJ2-2): DTGVSQNPRHKITKRGQNVTFRCDPISEHNRLYWYRQTLGQGPEFLTYFQNEAQLEKSRLLSDRFSAERPKGSFSTLEIQRTEQGDSAMYLCASSSDRVVVGELFFGEGSRLTVL.

The chain is built from TRBV7-6 and TRBJ2-5, with a tentative D call TRBD2 (5 bases). V gave up 4 bases and J gave up 6 bases, with 15 bases separating them. The length of the CDR3 is 14 residues. Germline assignment: CDR1 SGHVS and CDR2 FNYEAQ. Written as DNA, the CDR3 is TGTGCCAGCAGCTCCGGGGTGGATACGAAGACCCAGTACTTC. It is translated as CASSSGVDTKTQYF.

This clone was recorded a few times. The chain is built from TRBV11-2 and TRBJ2-1, with 7 bases aligning to TRBD2. Per the germline V gene, CDR1 is SGHAT and CDR2 is FQNNGV. The length of the CDR3 is 18 residues. The V segment lost 0 bases and the J segment 3 bases; nucleotides outside the gene matches: 11. CDR3 sequence (DNA): TGTGCCAGCAGCTTAGAACCCTCCAGAGCGGGGTTCTACAATGAGCAGTTCTTC. This encodes CASSLEPSRAGFYNEQFF.

The J gene is TRBJ2-7, the V gene TRBV28; TRBD1 aligns across 11 bases. The V gene end was trimmed by 1 base and the J gene end by 4 bases; junction bases not matched to a gene: 3. Looked up from germline, CDR1 is MDHEN and CDR2 is SYDVKM. The CDR3 loop spans 15 amino acids. CDR3 nucleotide sequence: TGTGCCAGCAGTTTATCCGGGACAGGGGGGTACGAGCAGTACTTC. Translation: CASSLSGTGGYEQYF. The whole variable domain, filled in from reference TRBV28 and TRBJ2-7, reads DVKVTQSSRYLVKRTGEKVFLECVQDMDHENMFWYRQDPGLGLRLIYFSYDVKMKEKGDIPEGYSVSREKKERFSLILESASTNQTSMYLCASSLSGTGGYEQYFGPGTRLTVT.

CDR3 DNA sequence: TGTGCCAGCATCGAAAAGGGACAGAGCACAGATACGCAGTATTTT. It encodes CASIEKGQSTDTQYF. The V call is TRBV5-4, the J call TRBJ2-3; 7 bases fit TRBD1. The CDR3 has 15 amino acids. Germline CDR1 is SGHNT and CDR2 is YYREEE (reference sequence). Trimming removed 6 bases from V and 0 bases from J; junction bases left unmatched: 7.

This clone appeared once. The chain uses TRBV5-4 and TRBJ1-2; TRBD1 matches at 7 bases. The CDR3 has 13 amino acids. Trimming took 3 bases from V and 8 from J; bases not matched to a gene: 7. Germline V CDR1 and CDR2: SGHNT, YYREEE (reference sequence). The CDR3 DNA follows: TGTGCCAGCAGCTGGGGACAGCGTGAAGGCTACACCTTC. This sequence encodes CASSWGQREGYTF.

The chain carries TRBV10-3 and TRBJ2-7; tentatively, D is TRBD1 or TRBD2 (5 bases each). CDR1 is ENHRY, CDR2 SYGVKD, per germline. Between the trimmed V and J ends, which lost 4 bases and 0 bases, there was a span of 10 bases. There are 14 residues in the CDR3. CDR3 region: CAISGSGSSYEQYF. The DNA of the CDR3 is TGTGCCATCAGTGGGTCAGGGAGCTCCTACGAGCAGTACTTC.

The chain employs TRBV4-1 and TRBJ2-5; perhaps TRBD2 as D (7 bases). Germline V lookup: CDR1 MGHRA, CDR2 YSYEKL. The CDR3 has 20 amino acids. V gave up 0 bases and J gave up 0 bases, with 23 bases separating them. The CDR3 region is CASSQEGGGGPFLYQETQYF. In nucleotides, the CDR3 is TGCGCCAGCAGCCAAGAAGGAGGCGGGGGCCCCTTCTTGTACCAAGAGACCCAGTACTTC.

Comment on this clone: This specimen includes other DNA sequences encoding the same CDR3. The chain combines TRBV19 with TRBJ2-2, with 12 positions matching TRBD2. The germline V gene has CDR1 LNHDA and CDR2 SQIVND (reference sequence). The CDR3 loop spans 15 amino acids. With 3 bases clipped from V and 6 bases from J, the junction kept 2 bases outside the gene matches. CDR3 sequence: CASSIASGGAGELFF. CDR3 in DNA: TGTGCCAGTAGTATCGCTAGCGGGGGGGCCGGGGAGCTGTTTTTT.

The chain links TRBV5-5 to TRBJ1-4; 7 bases are shared with TRBD1. V lost 3 bases to trimming and J lost 3 bases; unmatched junction nucleotides: 2. The CDR3 extends over 14 amino acids. Germline V gene data show CDR1 as SGHKS and CDR2 as YYEKEE (reference sequence). The CDR3 region is CASSSGQPNEKLFF. CDR3 DNA: TGTGCCAGCAGCTCGGGACAGCCTAATGAAAAACTGTTTTTT.

This clone was observed a single time. V gene TRBV18 combines with J gene TRBJ2-7, with D perhaps matching TRBD2 (5 bases). Per the germline V gene, CDR1 is KGHSH and CDR2 is LQKENI. The V and J ends lost 3 bases and 0 bases respectively, with 9 bases between them. The CDR3 covers 14 residues. DNA of the CDR3: TGTGCCAGCTCACCCCAGCGGAGCTCCTACGAGCAGTACTTC. It specifies CASSPQRSSYEQYF.

This clone was picked up one time. The V and J genes are TRBV9 and TRBJ2-3, with TRBD2 matching over 10 bases. CDR1 and CDR2 (germline): SGDLS, YYNGEE. The CDR3 runs 16 residues. V lost 2 bases to trimming and J lost 5 bases; unmatched junction nucleotides: 8. CDR3 coding DNA: TGTGCCAGCAGCGTTCTAGCGGGAGTTTGGGAAGATACGCAGTATTTT. Amino acid sequence: CASSVLAGVWEDTQYF.

The count of this clone is one. The junction departs from the called germline gene at one end, perhaps through a read error. J is TRBJ2-7 and V is TRBV18; 7 nucleotides align to TRBD2. The CDR3 spans 14 residues. Germline V gene sequence: CDR1 KGHSH, CDR2 LQKENI. CDR3 loop: CASSPRASGDAKDF. CDR3 DNA: TGTGCCAGCTCACCACGTGCTAGCGGAGACGCCAAGGACTTC. Combining the CDR3 with reference TRBV18 and TRBJ2-7 gives the whole variable domain NAGVMQNPRHLVRRRGQEARLRCSPMKGHSHVYWYRQLPEEGLKFMVYLQKENIIDESGMPKERFSAEFPKEGPSILRIQQVVRGDSAAYFCASSPRASGDAKDFGPGTRLTVT.

The CDR3 is CASSTGGEQYF. The CDR3 DNA follows: TGTGCCAGCTCGACAGGGGGCGAGCAGTACTTC. The V call is TRBV27, the J call TRBJ2-7; TRBD1 matches 9 bases. The CDR3 spans 11 residues. V shed 8 bases and J 6 bases; nucleotides not matched to a gene: 2. Looked up from germline, CDR1 is MNHEY and CDR2 is SMNVEV (reference sequence).

The genes are TRBV10-3 and TRBJ1-1; 8 nucleotides agree with TRBD1. The ends lost 3 bases at V and 4 bases at J; junction bases unmatched: 4. Germline V gives CDR1 ENHRY, CDR2 SYGVKD. The CDR3 extends over 14 amino acids. The CDR3, as DNA: TGTGCCATCAGTGAAACCGGACAGGGCACTGAAGCTTTCTTT. This codes for CAISETGQGTEAFF.

The rearrangement joins TRBV4-3 to TRBJ1-3, with 7 positions matching TRBD1. The V gene end was trimmed by 2 bases and the J gene end by 9 bases; junction bases not matched to a gene: 10. The CDR3 length is 15 residues. Germline V CDR1 and CDR2: LGHNA, YSLEER. The CDR3 is CASSQLAGGVSTIYF. DNA for the CDR3: TGCGCCAGCAGCCAATTGGCAGGGGGAGTTTCCACCATATATTTT.

This chain joins TRBV6-1 and TRBJ1-5; no definite D call. The CDR3 totals 15 residues. V was trimmed by 5 bases and J by 0 bases, leaving 11 bases between them. CDR1 is MNHNS and CDR2 is SASEGT in the germline V gene. The CDR3 loop is CASSTTQNSNQPQHF. In nucleotides, the CDR3 is TGTGCCAGCAGTACAACGCAGAATAGCAATCAGCCCCAGCATTTT.

This chain joins TRBV11-2 and TRBJ2-1, with 12 bases that match TRBD1. J gave up 9 bases and V 5 bases, and 14 bases lay outside the gene matches. The V gene's germline CDR1 is SGHAT and CDR2 FQNNGV. CDR3 length: 17 residues. The CDR3 nucleotides are TGTGCCAGCAGCGTTCTACCGGGACAGGGGGCAACAGGTGAGCAGTTCTTC. It yields the protein CASSVLPGQGATGEQFF.